This T cell receptor beta chain was profiled in a study of shared clonotypes between healthy human individuals. Findings and limits, study-wide: Inspection by rarefaction showed sorted-subset sequencing to be incomplete despite large depth.

TCRdb keeps only in-frame clones here, not all; method: immunoSEQ multiplex PCR. The table has millions of clones, about 93% seen once. Naive CD8 cells lacked CD45RO, underwent positive selection for CCR7 and left out terminally differentiated effector memory CD45RA+ cells. None of the donors, who were healthy HIV-negative adults, had recently had acute infections or vaccinations. In regard to this clone: What it binds is not known.

Material for sequencing was naive CD8+ T cells from PBMCs. This receptor was obtained from a man in his late teens or twenties in good health. Some clones in this sample may be carry-over from other donors' samples.

CDR3 sequence: CASIPMGQNYEQYF. The CDR3 nucleotides are TGTGCCAGCATCCCTATGGGGCAGAACTACGAGCAGTACTTC. The chain uses TRBV28 and TRBJ2-7, with D possibly TRBD1 on 5 matching bases. The ends were cut back, 7 bases at V and 3 bases at J, with 16 bases in the middle. The CDR3 is 14 residues long. The germline V gene has CDR1 MDHEN and CDR2 SYDVKM.